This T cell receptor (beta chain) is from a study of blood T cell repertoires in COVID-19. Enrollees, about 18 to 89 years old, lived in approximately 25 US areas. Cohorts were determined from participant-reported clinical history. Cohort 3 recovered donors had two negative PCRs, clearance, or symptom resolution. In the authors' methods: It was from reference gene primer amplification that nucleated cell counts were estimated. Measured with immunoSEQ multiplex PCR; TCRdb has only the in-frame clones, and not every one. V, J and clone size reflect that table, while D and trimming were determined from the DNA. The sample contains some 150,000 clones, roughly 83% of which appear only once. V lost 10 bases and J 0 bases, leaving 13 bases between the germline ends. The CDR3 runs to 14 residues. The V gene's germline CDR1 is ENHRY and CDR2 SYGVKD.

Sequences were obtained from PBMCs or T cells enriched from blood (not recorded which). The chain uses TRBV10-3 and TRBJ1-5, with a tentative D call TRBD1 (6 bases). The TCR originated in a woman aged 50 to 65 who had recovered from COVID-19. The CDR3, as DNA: TGTGCCACGCAGGACAGTTATAGCAATCAGCCCCAGCATTTT. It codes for CATQDSYSNQPQHF.